The 7 T cell receptor beta chains below all came from one sample that was sequenced in a study of PD-L1 blockade in urothelial cancer (dated by TCRdb to the late 2010s). Receptor amplification or capture employed the immunoSEQ multiplex PCR assay. As stored in TCRdb, this immuneACCESS dataset retains in-frame rearrangements with V and J assigned. A fraction of the clones does not appear; measured against another copy, unresolved V genes explain less than half of the discrepancy, and the remainder lacks a known reason. Counted in this sample were about 84,000 clones; 82% of them appeared once. Over 7.5% of the sample goes to the ten largest clones. The material sequenced was PBMCs, taken around atezolizumab (anti-PD-L1) treatment. The receptor source for this set is a man between 65 and 80 years old with urothelial cancer.

The CDR3 spells CASSLEDRGGYEQYF. CDR3 DNA: TGTGCCAGCAGCTTAGAGGACAGGGGAGGATACGAGCAGTACTTC. This chain links TRBV7-9 with TRBJ2-7; TRBD1 matches 9 bases. Germline CDR1 reads SEHNR; CDR2 reads FQNEAQ (reference sequence). V dropped 1 base and J dropped 4; count of bases not matched to a gene: 5. This CDR3 has 15 residues.

This chain uses TRBV2 with TRBJ2-5; perhaps TRBD1 as D (5 bases). Trimming pared 2 bases from V and 2 bases from J, leaving 9 bases between. Germline assignment: CDR1 SNHLY and CDR2 FYNNEI. The CDR3 is 14 amino acids. The CDR3 loop reads CASSESTGQETQYF. The CDR3 DNA reads as TGTGCCAGCAGTGAAAGTACAGGTCAAGAGACCCAGTACTTC.

V and J are TRBV7-6 and TRBJ2-7; 9 bases are a match to TRBD1. The CDR3 extends over 17 amino acids. Germline CDR1 and CDR2: SGHVS and FNYEAQ. After removal of 1 base from V and 3 bases from J, the junction contained 10 bases not matched to a gene. In DNA, the CDR3 is TGTGCCAGCAGCTTAGGGACAGGGGTCCCATCATTCTACGAGCAGTACTTC. Protein product: CASSLGTGVPSFYEQYF.

The chain couples TRBV19 to TRBJ1-1; weak D call: TRBD1 (6 bases). The germline V gene has CDR1 LNHDA and CDR2 SQIVND (reference sequence). The CDR3 extends over 14 amino acids. Trimming removed 6 bases from V and 0 bases from J, with 11 bases in between. CDR3 sequence: CASSGQNMNTEAFF. Written as DNA, the CDR3 is TGTGCCAGTAGCGGACAGAACATGAACACTGAAGCTTTCTTT.

The V and J genes are TRBV7-2 and TRBJ2-3, with D possibly TRBD2 on 6 matching bases. Trimming removed 6 bases at V and 3 bases at J, with 13 bases between. CDR3 length equals 14 residues. Germline V lookup: CDR1 SGHTA, CDR2 FQGNSA. CDR3 nucleotides: TGTGCCAGCAGTCCCAATCGGGGGACAGATACGCAGTATTTT. This encodes CASSPNRGTDTQYF.

V gene TRBV21-1 combines with J gene TRBJ2-5; TRBD2, as called in the table, went unchecked against the DNA. TRBV21-1 corresponds to a pseudogene. This CDR3 comprises 15 residues. CDR3 protein: CASSRGTSGRETQYF. For the CDR3, the DNA is TGTGCCAGCAGCAGGGGGACTAGCGGGAGAGAGACCCAGTACTTC.

The chain links TRBV6-6 to TRBJ2-7, with a weak D call TRBD2 (6 bases). The CDR3 covers 16 residues. V lost 0 bases and J 2 bases, leaving 14 bases between the germline ends. Germline CDR1 and CDR2: MNHNY and SVGAGI (reference sequence). This chain's CDR3 is CASSYSNAGNPYEQYF. As DNA, the CDR3 is TGTGCCAGCAGTTACTCGAACGCGGGGAACCCCTACGAGCAGTACTTC.